Below, one TCR beta chain is given with its context. No antigen is known for it. A second roughly 6 to 12 cycle PCR used barcoded and J-beta primers. A single record per CDR3 protein comes from TCRdb applying MiXCR to the 5' RACE reads. The sample includes almost 1 million distinct CDR3 sequences, 51% seen only once; the top ten take 20% to 25%. These data originate in a study of blood T cells in healthy people across ages. Study outcomes and limitations: Estimated diversity across one million T cells was deemed an underestimate. Per million T cells, the diversity of TCR beta decreased roughly linearly as age advanced.

This CDR3 is built from 15 residues. Looked up from germline, CDR1 is MDHEN and CDR2 is SYDVKM. Trimming took 3 bases from V and 4 from J, leaving 15 bases between them. Whenever a sample was processed, at least 6.5 million PBMCs were isolated. Extraction yielded at least 6 micrograms of total RNA per sample. The sequencing input was blood. This chain joins TRBV28 and TRBJ2-5, with a tentative D call TRBD2 (5 bases). This sequence was found in a woman aged 60-75 years in good health. CDR3 residues: CASSLWTGGAETQYF. The CDR3 region has the DNA TGTGCCAGCAGTTTGTGGACCGGAGGAGCAGAGACCCAGTACTTC.